The clone carrying this T cell receptor (beta chain) was found many times. What it binds is unknown. The data were taken from a study of prognosis after radiotherapy for stage I lung cancer. The CDR3 has 13 amino acids. V was pared by 6 bases and J by 2 bases, with 10 bases between. Germline assignment: CDR1 KGHSH and CDR2 LQKENI. Broader study findings: Usage of the TRBV and TRBJ genes (in patients with versus without metastases) was reportedly different. A fall in unique TCR clone counts followed stereotactic body radiation therapy, with medians of around 10,000 versus 6,900.

The study amplified the TCR beta CDR3 region from genomic DNA. This amplification was carried out by two rounds of multiplex PCR. Used in first-round PCR were primers specific to each TRBV and TRBJ gene. Via MiXCR, TCRdb re-called the multiplex PCR reads, giving one row per CDR3 protein. The table has around 26,000 distinct CDR3 sequences, approximately 40% seen once. The chain combines TRBV18 with TRBJ1-1; D not resolved. This clonotype was sampled from a donor over 45 with non-small cell lung cancer. Sequencing used PBMCs, obtained before or after stereotactic body radiation therapy (not recorded which). The DNA for the CDR3 is TGTGCCAGCTCTCCGACCACAAACACTGAAGCTTTCTTT. Translated, it gives CASSPTTNTEAFF.